A selection of T cell receptor beta chains follows, all from one sample in a study of blood T cell repertoires in COVID-19. The data were produced by immunoSEQ multiplex PCR, yet TCRdb's version contains in-frame clones alone and is incomplete. The sample shows about 180,000 clones, about four fifths of them seen only once. The specimen sequenced was peripheral blood. Receptors were obtained from a man in his sixties or seventies with active or convalescent COVID-19. The conserved cysteine and the conserved F or W are not part of the CDR3 here.

TRBJ1-2 | TRBV14 | ASSAGRDYGYT
TRBJ1-5 | TRBV19 | ASSPTDSRKGVAQH
TRBJ2-7 | TRBV25-1 | ASSGSRGTDLYEQY
TRBJ1-1 | TRBV6-6 | ASRSEHLNTEAF
TRBJ2-3 | TRBV7-2 | ASSLARADTQY
TRBJ2-2 | TRBV5-1 | ATGTSGRPGELF
TRBJ2-5 | TRBV5-4 | ASSSAGSQETQY
TRBJ2-1 | TRBV9 | ASSVGQGNNEQF
TRBJ2-3 | TRBV7-2 | ASSFSSGGGYTQY
TRBJ2-5 | TRBV14 | ASSQDRGTGWETQY
TRBJ2-1 | TRBV2 | ARDSGSIYNEQF
TRBJ1-1 | TRBV5-1 | ASSLSLSGQGEAF
TRBJ2-2 | TRBV7-2 | ASGRASDNTGELF
TRBJ2-3 | TRBV11-2 | ASRKASTDTQY